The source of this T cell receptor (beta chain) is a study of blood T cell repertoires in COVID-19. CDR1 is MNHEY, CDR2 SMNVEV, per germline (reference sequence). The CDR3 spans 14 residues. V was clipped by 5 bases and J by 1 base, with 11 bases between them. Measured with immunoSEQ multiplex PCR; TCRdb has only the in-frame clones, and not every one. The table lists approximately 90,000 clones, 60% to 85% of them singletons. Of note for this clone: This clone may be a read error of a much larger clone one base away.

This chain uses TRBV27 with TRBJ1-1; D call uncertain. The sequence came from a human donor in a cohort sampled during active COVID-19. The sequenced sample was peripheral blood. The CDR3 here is CASSPQRPNTEAFF. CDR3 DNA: TGTGCCAGCAGTCCACAGAGACCGAACACTGAAGCTTTCTTT.